This record looks at one TCR beta chain sequence and its context. Its antigen is unknown. One base away there is no much larger clone; base qualities are not given. The data stem from a study of T cell responses to AZD1222 COVID-19 vaccine (dated by TCRdb to about 2021). With regard to the full study: A total of 240 or so trial participants underwent TCR sequencing, of whom under 220 had received two doses of AZD1222 and 26 had received two doses of the MenACWY control vaccine. Trial participants were enrolled by age into 18-55, 56-69 and 70-plus year subgroups, with approximately 150, 30 and 60 TCR-sequenced participants respectively.

What this sample's time point label stands for: about 28 days (+/-7) after the second vaccine dose. The treatment or condition label corresponds to: meningococcal conjugate vaccine given as trial control. Vaccinee samples were obtained from the UK trials COV001 and COV002, which included a single-blind randomized controlled phase 2/3 trial of AZD1222 (ChAdOx1 nCoV-19) in healthy adults. For TCRbeta chain sequencing, PBMC samples from trial participants were taken at day 0 and at day 28 after the second dose. Study-wide findings and limitations: The whole spike protein was spanned by vaccine-associated CD4 TCRs, and dominant responses were seen in regions 160-218 and 743-854. Participants were mostly white British, with more females than males. The authors suggested clonal diversity may have been underestimated. Conclusions about previously exposed vaccinees are limited, since just 5 to 7 AZD1222 recipients were seropositive for SARS-CoV-2 at baseline. Epitopes outside the regions mutated in the B.1.351 and B.1.1.7 variants were reportedly recognized by nearly half of the unique spike-specific TCRs. Spike-specific TCR breadth and depth rose significantly after two AZD1222 doses compared with day 0 and with MenACWY recipients. In the small 56-69-year group, the increase in depth fell short of significance, most likely because of low power. Because no day 14 peak-response samples were available, repertoires were characterized only after the peak T cell response.

The CDR3 regions of human TCRbeta chains were subjected to immunosequencing. On the authors' methods: Repertoire TCRs were checked for matches against a reference library of SARS-CoV-2-specific TCRs that had been generated using the MIRA antigen-specificity platform. Breadth was defined as the fraction of unique TCRs that were SARS-CoV-2-associated, and depth was defined as the fraction of total T cells that were SARS-CoV-2-associated. Each spike-specific TCR was assigned to its reactive spike region and to a CD4 or CD8 class using the MIRA data. Log10-transformed breadth and depth values were compared by one-way ANOVA with Sidak's multiple comparisons tests. TCRdb mirrors the immuneACCESS table, restricted to in-frame sequences. Some clones are absent from its copies; in checked studies, under half trace to an unresolved V gene, and the reason for the others is unknown. V, J and clone size were drawn from that table, and D and trimming were deduced from the DNA. Within this sample are 130,000 or so clones, with approximately 92% of them counted one time only. The top ten clonotypes cover 3.5% to 4.5% of the sample.

Trimming removed 5 bases from V and 4 bases from J; the gene matches leave 4 bases unexplained. CDR1 is given as LGHDT and CDR2 as YNNKEL, both from the germline V gene (reference sequence). There are 13 amino acids in the CDR3, from cysteine to phenylalanine inclusive. This entry keeps only the CDR3 DNA: 39 bases, framed from base 1. The TCR was taken from an adult who received the MenACWY meningococcal vaccine as a control. The sequence joins TRBV3-1 (or the pseudogene TRBV3-2) to TRBJ1-2, with 7 bases in between that match TRBD1. The sample here was peripheral blood, taken 28 days after the second dose of the MenACWY control vaccine. This receptor carries the CDR3 CASSDREPYGYTF. In nucleotide form, the sequence is TGTGCCAGCAGCGACAGGGAGCCCTATGGCTACACCTTC.